Described below is a single T cell receptor beta chain sequence and its context. PCR used 60 Vbeta primers and 13 Jbeta primers. Only in-frame clones appear in the TCRdb table, and some are missing; sequencing was by immunoSEQ multiplex PCR. The repertoire has more than 95,000 clones, approximately 80% of them found once; the top ten carry roughly 3.5%. This sample is part of a study of cytomegalovirus exposure and HLA in healthy donors. The V and J ends lost 1 base and 2 bases respectively, with 8 bases between them. Germline-derived CDR1 and CDR2 are SGHVS and FNYEAQ. The CDR3 runs to 14 residues. Specimen: PBMCs. J is TRBJ2-5 and V is TRBV7-6; TRBD1 might be the D (5 bases). The receptor was derived from a man in his forties or fifties in good health and CMV-seronegative. CDR3 protein: CASSLVPGQETQYF. CDR3 DNA: TGTGCCAGCAGCTTAGTCCCAGGGCAAGAGACCCAGTACTTC.